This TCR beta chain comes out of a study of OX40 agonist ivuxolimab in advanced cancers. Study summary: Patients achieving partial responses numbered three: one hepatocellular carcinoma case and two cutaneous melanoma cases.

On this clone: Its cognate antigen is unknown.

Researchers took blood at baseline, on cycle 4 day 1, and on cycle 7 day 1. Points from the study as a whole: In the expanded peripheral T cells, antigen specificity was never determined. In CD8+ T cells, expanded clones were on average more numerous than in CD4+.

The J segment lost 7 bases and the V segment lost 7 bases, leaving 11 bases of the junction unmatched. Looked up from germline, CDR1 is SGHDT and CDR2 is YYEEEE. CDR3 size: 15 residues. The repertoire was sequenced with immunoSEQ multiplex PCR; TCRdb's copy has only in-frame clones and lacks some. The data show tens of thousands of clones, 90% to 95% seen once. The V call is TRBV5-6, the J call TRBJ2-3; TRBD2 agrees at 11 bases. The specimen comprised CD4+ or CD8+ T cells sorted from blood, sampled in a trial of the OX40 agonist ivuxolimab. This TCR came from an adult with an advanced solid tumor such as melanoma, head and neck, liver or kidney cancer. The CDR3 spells CASSASGTSGNTQYF. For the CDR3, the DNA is TGTGCCAGCTCCGCCTCCGGGACTAGCGGTAATACGCAGTATTTT.